This TCR beta chain derives from a study of T-cell reconstitution after alpha-beta-depleted transplantation in children. Study-level results: Newly made T cells mostly supplied T-cell counts and diversity one year after transplant. Expanded graft clones, several hundred of them, were reportedly the source of alpha-beta T cells about two months after transplant. The study traced high day-60 TCRbeta diversity in some patients to surviving recipient T cells and thymic progenitors.

This clonotype occurred a few times. Its matching antigen is unknown. The TCRbeta library was prepared with unique molecular identifiers. One entry per CDR3 protein results from TCRdb running MiXCR on the PCR reads. The table lists about 610,000 distinct CDR3 sequences, 20% to 30% of them singletons. The sequence was obtained from a boy younger than two with Wiskott-Aldrich syndrome, due to receive a stem cell transplant. The starting material was PBMCs, obtained before TCRalphabeta/CD19-depleted stem cell transplant.

The CDR3 coding sequence is TGCAGTGCTAGAGATACTAAGACAGTTAACTATGGCTACACCTTC. It specifies CSARDTKTVNYGYTF. The chain joins TRBV20-1 to TRBJ1-2; D possibly corresponds to TRBD1 (5 bases). CDR1 and CDR2 (germline): DFQATT, SNEGSKA (reference sequence). The CDR3 is 15 amino acids. Trimming removed 0 bases at V and 1 base at J, with 12 bases between.